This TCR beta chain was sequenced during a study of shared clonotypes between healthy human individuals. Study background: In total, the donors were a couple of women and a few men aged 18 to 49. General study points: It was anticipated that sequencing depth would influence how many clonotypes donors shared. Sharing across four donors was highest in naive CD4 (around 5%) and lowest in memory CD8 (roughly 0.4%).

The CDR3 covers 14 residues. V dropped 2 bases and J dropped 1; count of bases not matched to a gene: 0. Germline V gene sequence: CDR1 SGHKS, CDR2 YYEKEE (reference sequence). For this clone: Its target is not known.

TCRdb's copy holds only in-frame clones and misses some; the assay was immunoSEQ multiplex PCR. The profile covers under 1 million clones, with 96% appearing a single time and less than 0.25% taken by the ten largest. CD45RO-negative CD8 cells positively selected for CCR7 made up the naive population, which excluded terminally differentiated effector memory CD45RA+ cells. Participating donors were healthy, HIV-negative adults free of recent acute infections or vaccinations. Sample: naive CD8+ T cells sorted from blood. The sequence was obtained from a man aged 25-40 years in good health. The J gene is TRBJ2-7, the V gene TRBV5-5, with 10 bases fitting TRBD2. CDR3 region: CASSLLAGSYEQYF. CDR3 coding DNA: TGTGCCAGCAGCTTACTAGCGGGGTCCTACGAGCAGTACTTC.